The clone carrying this T cell receptor (beta chain) occurred a few times. Its antigen is unknown. TCRdb ran MiXCR on the 5' RACE reads and lists one entry per CDR3 protein. The sample has about 540,000 distinct CDR3 sequences; about 12% are singletons. This record belongs to a study of CD8 T cells in ankylosing spondylitis. Study findings and constraints: Ankylosing spondylitis blood appeared to carry a characteristic TCR beta motif of eight or nine highly homologous variants. There were earlier reports of some motif variants in reactive arthritis synovial fluid and blood.

This receptor was identified in a male donor with ankylosing spondylitis. Material for sequencing was blood, either unsorted or a sorted T cell fraction (not recorded which).

CDR3 residues: CASSSQSGTEAFF. CDR3 in DNA: TGTGCCAGCAGCTCTCAGTCTGGCACTGAAGCTTTCTTT. The V call is TRBV11-2, the J call TRBJ1-1; no reliable D call. Trimming pared 4 bases from V and 4 bases from J, leaving 10 bases between. Germline V lookup: CDR1 SGHAT, CDR2 FQNNGV. The CDR3 extends over 13 amino acids.